This T cell receptor beta chain was documented in a study of T cell repertoires in cytomegalovirus infection. Study-level results: It was HLA-C-restricted CMV-specific TCR beta clonotypes that dominated the response ex vivo.

TCRdb analysed the reads with MiXCR anew, one entry per CDR3 protein. The sample has around 330,000 distinct CDR3 sequences, roughly 16% seen once. The CDR3 is 17 residues long. Trimming cost V 1 base and J 5 bases; bases outside gene matches: 10. Germline V CDR1 and CDR2: LNHNV, YYDKDF (reference sequence). Remarks on this clonotype: Its antigen is undetermined.

The sequence was collected from a human donor in good health (CMV status not recorded). Some clones in this sample may be carry-over from other donors' samples. V gene TRBV15 combines with J gene TRBJ1-5; 8 bases agree with TRBD1. Sequenced: PBMCs. CDR3 protein: CATSRAMTGVPHQPQHF. DNA of the CDR3: TGTGCCACCAGCAGAGCTATGACAGGGGTCCCCCATCAGCCCCAGCATTTT.